This T cell receptor beta chain was retrieved from a study of CD8 T cells in Susac syndrome. The RNA, about 0.5 to 1 ug, was put through reverse transcription using random hexamers. immunoSEQ multiplex PCR amplified TCR beta CDR3 across 54 Vbeta, 13 Jbeta. MiXCR, run by TCRdb on the immunoSEQ multiplex PCR reads, gives a single entry per CDR3 protein. The sample records 50,000 or so distinct CDR3 sequences, 93% being singletons. This CDR3 spans 14 amino acids. V was pared by 4 bases and J by 9 bases, with 13 bases between. Germline V CDR1 and CDR2: ENHRY, SYGVKD. The V and J genes are TRBV10-3 and TRBJ1-6; tentative D call: TRBD1 (6 bases). The sample consisted of CD8+ T cells from PBMCs. The TCR sequence derives from a human donor with multiple sclerosis. The CDR3 sequence is CAISAGGAGSPLHF. The CDR3 nucleotides are TGTGCCATCAGTGCCGGGGGCGCAGGTTCACCCCTCCACTTT.